This TCR beta chain was sequenced in a study of Ad26.COV2.S vaccination and SARS-CoV-2 variants. Study as a whole: Intramuscular Ad26.COV2.S doses were given once or twice, 56 days apart. Study outcomes and limitations: Substantial response breadth was reportedly seen for spike-specific CD8+ and CD4+ T cells after vaccination. Estimates derived from TCR breadth and depth analyses may have underestimated total T cell responses.

Stated treatment: roughly 19 received Ad26.COV2.S at low or high dose, single or two shots; 5 received placebo; per-sample allocation not given. Sampling happened 63 days after the first vaccine or placebo injection. In Boston, an adult donor aged 18-55 years took part. Clones were sequenced by immunoSEQ multiplex PCR, and TCRdb holds only the in-frame ones, with some missing. This table has roughly 330,000 clones, about nine tenths appearing once. Trimming pared 8 bases from V and 4 bases from J, leaving 17 bases between. Germline CDR1 LNHDA, CDR2 SQIVND (reference sequence). The length of the CDR3 is 14 residues. As regards this clone: Its antigen is as yet unknown.

The J gene is TRBJ1-1, the V gene TRBV19; D might be TRBD1 (5 bases). The sequenced sample was peripheral blood, obtained in a trial of Ad26.COV2.S vaccine versus placebo. The source is a person between 18 and 59 years old who received the Ad26.COV2.S COVID-19 vaccine or a placebo. The CDR3 coding sequence is TGTGCCAGTCAAAGCGCGGGGGGTGGCACTGAAGCTTTCTTT. It specifies CASQSAGGGTEAFF. The complete variable domain, with remaining parts taken from reference TRBV19 and TRBJ1-1, reads DGGITQSPKYLFRKEGQNVTLSCEQNLNHDAMYWYRQDPGQGLRLIYYSQIVNDFQKGDIAEGYSVSREKKESFPLTVTSAQKNPTAFYLCASQSAGGGTEAFFGQGTRLTVV.